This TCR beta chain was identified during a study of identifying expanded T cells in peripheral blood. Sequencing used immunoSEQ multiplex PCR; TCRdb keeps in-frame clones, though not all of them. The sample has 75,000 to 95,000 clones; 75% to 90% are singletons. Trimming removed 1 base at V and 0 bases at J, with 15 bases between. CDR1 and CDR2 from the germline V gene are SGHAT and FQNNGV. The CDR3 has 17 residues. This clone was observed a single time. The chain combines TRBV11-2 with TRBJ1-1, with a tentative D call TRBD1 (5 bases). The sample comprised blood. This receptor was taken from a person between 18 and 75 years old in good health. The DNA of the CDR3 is TGTGCCAGCAGCTTAGTGGCAGGGCCCAATATGAACACTGAAGCTTTCTTT. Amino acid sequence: CASSLVAGPNMNTEAFF.